This is a list of T cell receptor beta chains from one sample in a study of blood T cell repertoires in COVID-19. Assay: immunoSEQ multiplex PCR; the TCRdb copy retains only in-frame clones and omits some. The sample includes 300,000 to 350,000 clones, nearly 90% seen only once; the top ten take around 0.97%. The sample comprised peripheral blood. These TCRs come from a woman in her 40s with COVID-19, enrolled during active disease. The CDR3 runs from the conserved cysteine through the conserved F or W. A D gene is named only where the DNA matches it firmly. Part of the rows lack a size; the others show once, few, many or a class for expanded clones.

v_gene: TRBV28
abundance: once
len: 14
j_gene: TRBJ2-7
d_gene: TRBD1
CDR3aa: CASRPPGQGIEQYF
CDR3nt: TGTGCCAGCAGACCCCCGGGACAGGGTATCGAGCAGTACTTC

v_gene: TRBV19
abundance: NA
len: 15
j_gene: TRBJ1-2
d_gene: TRBD1
CDR3aa: CASSIVRTGGHGYTF
CDR3nt: TGTGCCAGTAGTATAGTCCGGACAGGCGGACATGGCTACACCTTC

v_gene: TRBV7-2
abundance: NA
len: 15
j_gene: TRBJ1-2
d_gene: NA
CDR3aa: CASTPATGVNYGYTF
CDR3nt: TGTGCCAGCACCCCCGCGACAGGCGTTAACTATGGCTACACCTTC

v_gene: TRBV28
abundance: NA
len: 16
j_gene: TRBJ2-7
d_gene: NA
CDR3aa: CASSPPLRGTSYEQYF
CDR3nt: TGTGCCAGCAGTCCCCCCCTCCGGGGGACCTCCTACGAGCAGTACTTC

v_gene: TRBV7-8
abundance: NA
len: 20
j_gene: TRBJ1-5
d_gene: NA
CDR3aa: CASSSTSRRPKPREAQPQHF
CDR3nt: TGTGCCAGCAGCTCAACGAGTCGGCGGCCGAAACCCCGGGAAGCTCAGCCCCAGCATTTT

v_gene: TRBV27
abundance: NA
len: 15
j_gene: TRBJ1-2
d_gene: NA
CDR3aa: CASSRYFGGAYGYTF
CDR3nt: TGTGCCAGCAGCCGCTATTTTGGGGGGGCCTATGGCTACACCTTC

v_gene: TRBV7-9
abundance: NA
len: 15
j_gene: TRBJ1-1
d_gene: NA
CDR3aa: CASNQDGGENTEAFF
CDR3nt: TGTGCCAGCAACCAAGACGGGGGGGAGAACACTGAAGCTTTCTTT

v_gene: TRBV2
abundance: once
len: 13
j_gene: TRBJ1-1
d_gene: NA
CDR3aa: CASSSTPNTEAFF
CDR3nt: TGTGCCAGCAGTTCGACACCGAACACTGAAGCTTTCTTT

v_gene: TRBV2
abundance: NA
len: 14
j_gene: TRBJ1-1
d_gene: NA
CDR3aa: CASSENTGFTEAFF
CDR3nt: TGTGCCAGCAGTGAGAACACGGGTTTCACTGAAGCTTTCTTT

v_gene: TRBV10-3
abundance: NA
len: 16
j_gene: TRBJ1-1
d_gene: TRBD1
CDR3aa: CAISEPGTGWRTEAFF
CDR3nt: TGTGCCATCAGTGAGCCAGGGACAGGGTGGCGCACTGAAGCTTTCTTT

v_gene: TRBV7-2
abundance: NA
len: 14
j_gene: TRBJ1-1
d_gene: NA
CDR3aa: CASSLAIGGTEAFF
CDR3nt: TGTGCCAGCAGCTTAGCGATAGGGGGCACTGAAGCTTTCTTT

v_gene: TRBV28
abundance: few
len: 16
j_gene: TRBJ1-1
d_gene: TRBD1
CDR3aa: CASSLTGPPMNTEAFF
CDR3nt: TGTGCCAGCAGTTTGACAGGGCCCCCGATGAACACTGAAGCTTTCTTT

v_gene: TRBV7-2
abundance: NA
len: 14
j_gene: TRBJ2-7
d_gene: NA
CDR3aa: CASSLRDNGYEQYF
CDR3nt: TGTGCCAGCAGCTTACGGGACAACGGCTACGAGCAGTACTTC

v_gene: TRBV27
abundance: NA
len: 16
j_gene: TRBJ2-1
d_gene: TRBD2
CDR3aa: CASSFIGLAEYNEQFF
CDR3nt: TGTGCCAGCAGTTTTATCGGACTAGCAGAATACAATGAGCAGTTCTTC

v_gene: TRBV7-3
abundance: NA
len: 15
j_gene: TRBJ2-3
d_gene: TRBD1
CDR3aa: CASSLEQGNTDTQYF
CDR3nt: TGTGCCAGCAGCTTGGAACAGGGGAACACAGATACGCAGTATTTT

v_gene: TRBV7-8
abundance: NA
len: 15
j_gene: TRBJ2-5
d_gene: NA
CDR3aa: CASSSHSLDGGTQYF
CDR3nt: TGTGCCAGCAGCTCCCACTCCCTCGACGGCGGGACCCAGTACTTC

v_gene: TRBV20-1
abundance: NA
len: 14
j_gene: TRBJ1-5
d_gene: TRBD1
CDR3aa: CSASSGTGRMIKHF
CDR3nt: TGCAGTGCTAGTTCCGGGACAGGGCGAATGATAAAGCATTTT

v_gene: TRBV24-1
abundance: once
len: 12
j_gene: TRBJ1-2
d_gene: NA
CDR3aa: CATSDPLYGYTF
CDR3nt: TGTGCCACCAGTGATCCACTCTATGGCTACACCTTC

v_gene: TRBV7-2
abundance: NA
len: 16
j_gene: TRBJ2-2
d_gene: NA
CDR3aa: CASSPEETGRTGELFF
CDR3nt: TGTGCCAGCAGCCCAGAGGAAACAGGTCGAACCGGGGAGCTGTTTTTT

v_gene: TRBV11-2
abundance: NA
len: 17
j_gene: TRBJ2-2
d_gene: TRBD2
CDR3aa: CASSVSSGGSNTGELFF
CDR3nt: TGTGCCAGCAGCGTATCTAGCGGGGGGTCGAACACCGGGGAGCTGTTTTTT

v_gene: TRBV7-2
abundance: NA
len: 14
j_gene: TRBJ1-5
d_gene: TRBD1
CDR3aa: CASSSGDRYQPQHF
CDR3nt: TGTGCCAGCAGCTCAGGGGACAGATATCAGCCCCAGCATTTT

v_gene: TRBV30
abundance: NA
len: 13
j_gene: TRBJ2-5
d_gene: NA
CDR3aa: CAWSVARGETQYF
CDR3nt: TGTGCCTGGAGTGTTGCCAGGGGAGAGACCCAGTACTTC

v_gene: TRBV7-9
abundance: NA
len: 15
j_gene: TRBJ2-1
d_gene: NA
CDR3aa: CASSSGKLTYNEQFF
CDR3nt: TGTGCCAGCAGCTCCGGGAAGCTAACCTACAATGAGCAGTTCTTC

v_gene: TRBV6-1
abundance: NA
len: 14
j_gene: TRBJ1-5
d_gene: NA
CDR3aa: CASSEMGQFLPQHF
CDR3nt: TGTGCCAGCAGTGAAATGGGCCAGTTTTTGCCCCAGCATTTT

v_gene: TRBV9
abundance: NA
len: 15
j_gene: TRBJ2-1
d_gene: NA
CDR3aa: CASSVNGLVYNEQFF
CDR3nt: TGTGCCAGCAGCGTGAACGGGTTGGTATACAATGAGCAGTTCTTC

v_gene: TRBV6-5
abundance: NA
len: 13
j_gene: TRBJ1-1
d_gene: TRBD1
CDR3aa: CASSTSGTGEAFF
CDR3nt: TGTGCCAGCAGTACCTCCGGGACAGGCGAAGCTTTCTTT

v_gene: TRBV6-5
abundance: NA
len: 11
j_gene: TRBJ2-7
d_gene: TRBD1
CDR3aa: CASSTGDEQYF
CDR3nt: TGTGCCAGCAGTACAGGGGACGAGCAGTACTTC

v_gene: TRBV30
abundance: once
len: 15
j_gene: TRBJ2-3
d_gene: TRBD1
CDR3aa: CAWSKGQASTDTQYF
CDR3nt: TGTGCCTGGAGTAAGGGACAGGCAAGCACAGATACGCAGTATTTT

v_gene: TRBV5-1
abundance: NA
len: 16
j_gene: TRBJ2-1
d_gene: NA
CDR3aa: CASSLTGQSSYNEQFF
CDR3nt: TGCGCCAGCAGCTTGACAGGTCAGTCCTCCTACAATGAGCAGTTCTTC

v_gene: TRBV9
abundance: NA
len: 16
j_gene: TRBJ2-7
d_gene: NA
CDR3aa: CASSVDSTAGAYEQYF
CDR3nt: TGTGCCAGCAGCGTAGACTCAACGGCAGGGGCCTACGAGCAGTACTTC

v_gene: TRBV19
abundance: NA
len: 16
j_gene: TRBJ1-6
d_gene: NA
CDR3aa: CASSIDGGNYNSPLHF
CDR3nt: TGTGCCAGTAGTATAGACGGGGGAAACTATAATTCACCCCTCCACTTT

v_gene: TRBV4-1
abundance: NA
len: 21
j_gene: TRBJ2-6
d_gene: TRBD2
CDR3aa: CASSQDPGTSGRAYGANVLTF
CDR3nt: TGCGCCAGCAGCCAAGATCCCGGGACTAGCGGGAGGGCCTATGGGGCCAACGTCCTGACTTTC

v_gene: TRBV3-1/TRBV3-2
abundance: NA
len: 18
j_gene: TRBJ2-3
d_gene: TRBD2
CDR3aa: CASSLRTSGSSGADTQYF
CDR3nt: TGTGCCAGCAGCCTCAGGACTAGCGGGAGTTCTGGCGCAGATACGCAGTATTTT

v_gene: TRBV9
abundance: NA
len: 15
j_gene: TRBJ1-2
d_gene: NA
CDR3aa: CASSAQRGGADGYTF
CDR3nt: TGTGCCAGCAGCGCCCAGAGGGGGGGAGCGGATGGCTACACCTTC

v_gene: TRBV6-1
abundance: NA
len: 13
j_gene: TRBJ1-1
d_gene: TRBD1
CDR3aa: CASSDQGATEAFF
CDR3nt: TGTGCCAGCAGTGATCAGGGGGCCACTGAAGCTTTCTTT

v_gene: TRBV5-5
abundance: once
len: 14
j_gene: TRBJ2-7
d_gene: TRBD1
CDR3aa: CASSSGTDDYEQYF
CDR3nt: TGTGCCAGCAGCTCCGGGACAGATGATTACGAGCAGTACTTC

v_gene: TRBV10-3
abundance: NA
len: 14
j_gene: TRBJ2-2
d_gene: TRBD2
CDR3aa: CATKSGGSTGELFF
CDR3nt: TGTGCCACCAAGAGCGGGGGGTCCACCGGGGAGCTGTTTTTT

v_gene: TRBV19
abundance: few
len: 13
j_gene: TRBJ2-7
d_gene: NA
CDR3aa: CASSMGERSEQYF
CDR3nt: TGTGCCAGTAGTATGGGAGAACGGTCCGAGCAGTACTTC

v_gene: TRBV9
abundance: NA
len: 16
j_gene: TRBJ2-2
d_gene: TRBD2
CDR3aa: CASSTSGTSRTGELFF
CDR3nt: TGTGCCAGCAGCACATCCGGGACTAGCCGAACCGGGGAGCTGTTTTTT

v_gene: TRBV5-1
abundance: NA
len: 13
j_gene: TRBJ2-3
d_gene: NA
CDR3aa: CASSLISGDTQYF
CDR3nt: TGCGCCAGCTCACTGATTTCGGGTGATACGCAGTATTTT

v_gene: TRBV18
abundance: NA
len: 16
j_gene: TRBJ1-6
d_gene: NA
CDR3aa: CASSPTGWSYNSPLHF
CDR3nt: TGTGCCAGCTCACCAACAGGGTGGTCCTATAATTCACCCCTCCACTTT

v_gene: TRBV6-6
abundance: NA
len: 12
j_gene: TRBJ1-2
d_gene: TRBD1
CDR3aa: CASSPTGVGYTF
CDR3nt: TGTGCCAGCAGTCCGACAGGGGTTGGCTACACCTTC

v_gene: TRBV6-7
abundance: once
len: 13
j_gene: TRBJ1-1
d_gene: NA
CDR3aa: CASGGVRYTEAFF
CDR3nt: TGTGCCAGCGGAGGAGTTAGGTACACTGAAGCTTTCTTT

v_gene: TRBV5-1
abundance: NA
len: 16
j_gene: TRBJ2-1
d_gene: TRBD2
CDR3aa: CASRASGLVKVDEQFF
CDR3nt: TGCGCCAGCAGGGCTAGCGGGCTAGTGAAGGTTGATGAGCAGTTCTTC

v_gene: TRBV2
abundance: once
len: 19
j_gene: TRBJ2-5
d_gene: TRBD2
CDR3aa: CASSYRRPGTSGSSKTQYF
CDR3nt: TGTGCCAGCAGCTATCGCCGCCCCGGGACTAGCGGGAGCTCGAAGACCCAGTACTTC

v_gene: TRBV28
abundance: once
len: 16
j_gene: TRBJ1-1
d_gene: TRBD1
CDR3aa: CASRFSSRGRHTEAFF
CDR3nt: TGTGCCAGCAGATTCTCTTCCAGGGGGCGGCACACTGAAGCTTTCTTT

v_gene: TRBV6-2/TRBV6-3
abundance: NA
len: 15
j_gene: TRBJ1-2
d_gene: NA
CDR3aa: CASSYPLTGPGGYTF
CDR3nt: TGTGCCAGCAGTTACCCATTGACAGGCCCTGGAGGCTACACCTTC

v_gene: TRBV5-4
abundance: few
len: 14
j_gene: TRBJ1-4
d_gene: NA
CDR3aa: CASSVDGSDEKLFF
CDR3nt: TGTGCCAGCAGCGTCGACGGGTCCGATGAAAAACTGTTTTTT

v_gene: TRBV11-2
abundance: NA
len: 15
j_gene: TRBJ2-5
d_gene: NA
CDR3aa: CASSLTGGAQETQYF
CDR3nt: TGTGCCAGCAGCTTAACAGGGGGGGCCCAAGAGACCCAGTACTTC

v_gene: TRBV14
abundance: once
len: 14
j_gene: TRBJ2-7
d_gene: NA
CDR3aa: CASSQSGVSYEQYF
CDR3nt: TGTGCCAGCAGCCAATCGGGGGTCTCCTACGAGCAGTACTTC

v_gene: TRBV6-5
abundance: NA
len: 12
j_gene: TRBJ1-1
d_gene: TRBD1
CDR3aa: CASSRDRVYDFF
CDR3nt: TGTGCCAGCAGTAGGGACAGGGTTTATGATTTCTTT

v_gene: TRBV7-8
abundance: NA
len: 12
j_gene: TRBJ2-7
d_gene: NA
CDR3aa: CASSLMRQEQYF
CDR3nt: TGTGCCAGCAGCTTAATGAGACAGGAGCAGTACTTT

v_gene: TRBV7-2
abundance: NA
len: 16
j_gene: TRBJ2-5
d_gene: NA
CDR3aa: CASSSPGLPTWETQYF
CDR3nt: TGTGCCAGCAGCTCGCCGGGACTCCCGACGTGGGAGACCCAGTACTTC

v_gene: TRBV4-3
abundance: NA
len: 15
j_gene: TRBJ1-6
d_gene: TRBD1
CDR3aa: CASSQRDRENSPLHF
CDR3nt: TGCGCCAGCAGCCAGCGGGACAGGGAGAATTCACCCCTCCACTTT

v_gene: TRBV10-3
abundance: NA
len: 15
j_gene: TRBJ2-2
d_gene: TRBD1
CDR3aa: CAISGNTGVTGELFF
CDR3nt: TGTGCCATCAGTGGAAACACAGGGGTCACCGGGGAGCTGTTTTTT

v_gene: TRBV5-8
abundance: NA
len: 17
j_gene: TRBJ2-6
d_gene: NA
CDR3aa: CASSWGRGFSGANVLTF
CDR3nt: TGTGCCAGCAGCTGGGGACGGGGGTTCTCTGGGGCCAACGTCCTGACTTTC

v_gene: TRBV30
abundance: few
len: 12
j_gene: TRBJ2-7
d_gene: NA
CDR3aa: CAWRTGPYEQYF
CDR3nt: TGTGCCTGGAGGACAGGTCCGTACGAGCAGTACTTC

v_gene: TRBV29-1
abundance: NA
len: 14
j_gene: TRBJ1-1
d_gene: NA
CDR3aa: CSVVVRLTNTEAFF
CDR3nt: TGCAGCGTTGTAGTGCGACTCACTAACACTGAAGCTTTCTTT

v_gene: TRBV19
abundance: NA
len: 14
j_gene: TRBJ1-6
d_gene: NA
CDR3aa: CASSIGQVDSPLHF
CDR3nt: TGTGCCAGTAGTATTGGGCAGGTTGATTCACCCCTCCACTTT